This TCR beta chain derives from a study of T cell responses to AZD1222 COVID-19 vaccine. Concerning this clone: The antigen is undetermined.

The protocol was immunoSEQ multiplex PCR, while the TCRdb copy is restricted to in-frame clones and leaves out a portion. In the table there are around 130,000 clones, just under 95% of which are singletons. Whole-study findings and limits: Only a handful of AZD1222 recipients were seropositive at baseline. Close to half of all spike-specific TCRs reportedly target regions of the variants that are unmutated. There were repertoire samples only from the period after the peak T cell response.

Looked up from germline, CDR1 is DFQATT and CDR2 is SNEGSKA (reference sequence). The CDR3 is 15 amino acids. The V gene end was trimmed by 3 bases and the J gene end by 2 bases; junction bases not matched to a gene: 7. The sequencing here drew on peripheral blood, taken on day 0 of AZD1222 vaccination. The V gene is TRBV20-1, the J gene TRBJ2-1, with 7 bases lining up with TRBD1. This TCR was sampled from an adult in good health. CDR3 protein: CSASSRDRTYNEQFF. The CDR3 DNA is TGCAGTGCTAGTTCCCGGGACAGAACCTACAATGAGCAGTTCTTC.